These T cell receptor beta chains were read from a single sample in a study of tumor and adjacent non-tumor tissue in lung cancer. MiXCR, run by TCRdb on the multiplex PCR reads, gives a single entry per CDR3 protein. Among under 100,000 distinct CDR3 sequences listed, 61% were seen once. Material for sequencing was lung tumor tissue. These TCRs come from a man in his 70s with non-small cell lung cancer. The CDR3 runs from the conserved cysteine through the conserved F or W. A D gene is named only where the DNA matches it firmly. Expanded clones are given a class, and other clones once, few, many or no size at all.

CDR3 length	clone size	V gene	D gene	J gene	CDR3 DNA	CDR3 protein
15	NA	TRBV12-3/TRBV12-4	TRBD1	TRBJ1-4	TGTGCCAGCAGGTCTACAGGGGGCCCCAGTGAAAAACTGTTTTTT	CASRSTGGPSEKLFF
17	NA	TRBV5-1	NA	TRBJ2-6	TGCGCCAGCAGCCTAAACAGGGAAATCTTAGGGGCCAACGTCCTGACTTTT	CASSLNREILGANVLTF
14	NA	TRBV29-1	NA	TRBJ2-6	TGCAACGTTGCGGTGCTCTCTGGGGCCAACATCCTGACCTTC	CNVAVLSGANILTF
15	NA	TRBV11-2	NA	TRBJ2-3	TGTGCCAGCAGCTTAGAAGGAGCATTCCGGGGCGGGCGGTATTTT	CASSLEGAFRGGRYF
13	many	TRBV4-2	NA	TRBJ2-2	TGTGCCAGCAGCCAAGATCTAAACGGGGAGCTGTTTTTT	CASSQDLNGELFF
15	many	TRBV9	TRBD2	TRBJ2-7	TGTGCCAGCAGCGGAGGGACTAGCGGAGCCTACGAGCAGTACTTC	CASSGGTSGAYEQYF
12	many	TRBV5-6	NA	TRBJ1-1	TGTGCCAGCAGCTTGACAGGGATCGAAGCTTTCTTT	CASSLTGIEAFF
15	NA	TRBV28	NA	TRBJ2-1	TGTGCCAGCAGCTATAACAGGGAAATGAGCAATGAGCAGTTCTTC	CASSYNREMSNEQFF
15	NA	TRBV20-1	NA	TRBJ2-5	TGCAGTGCTAGAGATCAACAGGGAAACAAGAAGACCCAGTACTTC	CSARDQQGNKKTQYF
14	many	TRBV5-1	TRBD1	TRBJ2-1	TGCGCCAGCAGCGAGGGACAGACATACAATGAGCAGTTCTTC	CASSEGQTYNEQFF
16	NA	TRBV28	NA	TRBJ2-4	TGTGCCAGCAGTCCCGGGCTGGGGGTAGCCAAAAACATTCAGTACTTC	CASSPGLGVAKNIQYF
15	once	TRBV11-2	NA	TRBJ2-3	TGTGCCAGCAACTTAGAAACGTCCCTCACAGATACGCAGTATTTC	CASNLETSLTDTQYF
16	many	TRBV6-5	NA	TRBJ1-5	TGTGCCAGCAGTTACTCGTCAGCTTATAGCAATCAGCCCCAGCATTTT	CASSYSSAYSNQPQHF
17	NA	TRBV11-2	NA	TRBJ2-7	TGTGTCAGCAGCTTAGACTTGGCTCGTCGAGGTTCCTACGAGCAGTACTTC	CVSSLDLARRGSYEQYF
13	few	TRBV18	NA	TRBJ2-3	TGTGCCAGCTCACCACGGGACACAGATACGCAGTATTTT	CASSPRDTDTQYF
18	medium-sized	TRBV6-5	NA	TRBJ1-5	TGTGCCAGCAGTTTTCTGCCTCCCTCGGAGGGGTTCGATCAGCCCCAGCATTTT	CASSFLPPSEGFDQPQHF